This T cell receptor (beta chain) emerged from a study of blood T cell dynamics during melanoma immunotherapy. Time point defined: pre-treatment baseline. Patients with prior systemic cancer treatment, concomitant immunosuppressants, or other active malignancies were excluded. The germline V gene has CDR1 MNHEY and CDR2 SVGAGI. The CDR3 consists of 14 residues. Unmatched junction bases numbered 7, after V lost 1 base and J lost 7 bases. In this sample, this clone turned up a few times. Profiled with immunoSEQ multiplex PCR; TCRdb holds only in-frame clones, not every one. The profile shows about 22,000 clones, about nine tenths of them singletons.

Sequences were derived from blood, sampled from a patient treated with checkpoint blockade. The chain employs TRBV6-5 and TRBJ2-7; 7 bases match TRBD1. This clonotype was sampled from a human donor with melanoma. For the CDR3, the DNA is TGTGCCAGCAGTTACTTACAGGGGCAGGGAGAGCAGTACTTC. Its translation is CASSYLQGQGEQYF.